This T cell receptor (beta chain) came from a study of sequential checkpoint blockade in melanoma. Sequencing used immunoSEQ multiplex PCR; TCRdb keeps in-frame clones, though not all of them. Of more than 35,000 clones in the sample, over 75% were seen once. The germline CDR1 and CDR2 sequences are SGDLS and YYNGEE. There are 14 residues in the CDR3. J gave up 4 bases and V 2 bases, and 5 bases lay outside the gene matches. The treatment here: randomized to nivolumab then ipilimumab (arm A) or the reverse (arm B). V and J are TRBV9 and TRBJ1-1; 7 bases match TRBD1. The receptor comes from a human donor with melanoma. The starting material was CD8+ T cells sorted from blood (inferred from file names), obtained from a patient given nivolumab and ipilimumab in sequence. CDR3 coding DNA: TGTGCCAGCAGCGTGCCCGCAGGGGGCACTGAAGCTTTCTTT. Translated: CASSVPAGGTEAFF.